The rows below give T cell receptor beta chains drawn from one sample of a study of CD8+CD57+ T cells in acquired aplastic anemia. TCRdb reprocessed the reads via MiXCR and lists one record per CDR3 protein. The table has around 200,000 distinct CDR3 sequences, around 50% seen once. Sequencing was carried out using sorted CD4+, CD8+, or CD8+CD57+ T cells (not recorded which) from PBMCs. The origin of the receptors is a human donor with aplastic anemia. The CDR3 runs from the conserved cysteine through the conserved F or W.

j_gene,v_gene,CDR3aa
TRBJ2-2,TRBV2,CASSEAAGTGDSGELFF
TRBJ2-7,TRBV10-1,CATPRRRGIPFYEQYF
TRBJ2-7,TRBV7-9,CASSPSDEQYF
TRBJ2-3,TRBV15,CATSRGQTSTDTQYF
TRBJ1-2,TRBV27,CASKLSTVGGYGYTF
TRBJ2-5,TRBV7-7,CASSLAHTSQETQYF
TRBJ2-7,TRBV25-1,CASSVDDTLEQYF
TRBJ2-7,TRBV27,CASSQRPGQQYF
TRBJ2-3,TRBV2,CASKAVATGTQYF
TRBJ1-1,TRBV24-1,CATSDRGLRDTEAFF
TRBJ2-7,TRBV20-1,CSARKQGRKQYF
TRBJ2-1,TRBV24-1,CATSKNRGGAYNEQFF
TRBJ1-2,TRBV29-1,CSVRDKSYTF
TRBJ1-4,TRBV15,CATSRPPTNEKLFF
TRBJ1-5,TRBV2,CASRPPGTSNQPQHF
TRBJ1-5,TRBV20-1,CSAKRDSEYQPQHF
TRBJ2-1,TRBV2,CASSVEGNSEQFF
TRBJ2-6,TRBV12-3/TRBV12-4,CASIPRGTVFSGANVLTF
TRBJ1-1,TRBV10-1,CAGNVGDRENTEAFF
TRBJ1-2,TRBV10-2,CASGSDSHNYGYTF
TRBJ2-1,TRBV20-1,CSAIVKLAGYNEQFF
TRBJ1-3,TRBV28,CASRLRGGSAGNTIYF
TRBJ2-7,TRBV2,CASSEGGGAFNEQYF
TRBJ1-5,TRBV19,CASSWSNQPQHF
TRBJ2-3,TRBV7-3,CASSEQGTDTQYF
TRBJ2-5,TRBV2,CASSQAARKTQYF
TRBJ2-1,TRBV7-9,CAARLVYNEQFF
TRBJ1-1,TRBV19,CASSILDGRPNAEAFF
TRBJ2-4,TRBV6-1,CASSDTPANIQYF
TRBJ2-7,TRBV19,CASSIGAAYEQYF
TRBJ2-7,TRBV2,CASLYRDRDIYEQYF
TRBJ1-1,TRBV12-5,CASGLVLMGQMNTEAFF
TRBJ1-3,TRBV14,CASSPGNTIYF
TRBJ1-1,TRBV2,CASSIQGLEAFF
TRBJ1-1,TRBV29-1,CSVDPGGGRFLYTEAFF
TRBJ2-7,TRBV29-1,CSVPTGDRTGEQYF
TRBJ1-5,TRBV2,CASSPWGRGDQPQHF
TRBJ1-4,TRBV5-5,CASSSGTGGEKLFF